This TCR beta chain is drawn from a study of blood T cells in healthy people across ages. Donors were healthy Caucasian individuals from Russia aged roughly 6 to 90. Total RNA extraction produced at least 5.5 micrograms (per sample) for the study. Ten or more counts support this clonotype. Its antigen is not identified. A J-beta primer mix and a sample-barcoded 5' primer were used in a second PCR of roughly 7 to 12 cycles. TCRdb processed the 5' RACE reads anew with MiXCR; each CDR3 protein has one entry. Here the sample spans around 1.5 million distinct CDR3 sequences, around 36% being singletons. Study-wide results and limits: Calculation of diversity from one million T cells yielded estimates considered to be underestimates.

This TCR was sampled from a woman aged 25 to 39 in good health. The sequenced sample consisted of blood.

CDR3 coding DNA: TGTGCCAGCAGCCTTCGGACACTTAACAATGAGCAGTTCTTC. Its protein product is CASSLRTLNNEQFF. This chain uses TRBV12-3 or TRBV12-4 with TRBJ2-1, with D possibly being TRBD1 (5 bases). V was shortened by 6 bases and J by 5 bases, with 14 bases between the two germline ends. This CDR3 region has 14 residues.